This T cell receptor beta chain was captured by sequencing in a study of T cell repertoires in cytomegalovirus infection (dated by TCRdb to the late 2010s). About the study as a whole: Because public TCR beta signatures pointed to carriage of CMV infection together with the matching HLA type, the HLA type of each donor mattered for the analysis.

Sequenced using an Illumina HiSeq 1500. TCRdb applied fastp at Q25 and MiXCR to the public reads, then kept only in-frame beta chains. A single entry per CDR3 protein holds the most common genes and DNA from its merged rows. The sample table lists 740,000 or so distinct CDR3 sequences, less than 40% of them with a count of one. The top ten clonotypes cover 2.8% of the sample. Overall study results and their limits: The ex vivo response was dominated by HLA-C-restricted CMV-specific TCR beta clonotypes, which also provided the single most frequent clonotype in two of eight donors. Carriers of CMV infection plus the relevant HLA type were discriminated by the cumulative frequency of public TCR beta family members in the study cohort and in an independent roughly 340-donor cohort.

Of note for this clonotype: The clone's antigen remains unknown. No quality values exist for individual bases; no much larger clone is one base distant.

Trimmed from V: 4 bases; trimmed from J: 6 bases; junction bases lacking a gene match: 2. The CDR3 sequence holds 15 residues, the cysteine and phenylalanine included. Only the CDR3 DNA is retained, 45 bases long and in frame from the first base. The germline V gene supplies CDR1 SGHRS and CDR2 YFSETQ. The chain is assembled from TRBV5-1 and TRBJ2-2; the junction holds 14 bases that match TRBD2. The source is a human donor in good health (CMV status not recorded). Some clones in this sample may be carry-over from other donors' samples. Sequencing was performed on PBMCs. The bases read TGCGCCAGCAGCCCGACTAGCGGGAGGGCCGGGGAGCTGTTTTTT. Its protein is CASSPTSGRAGELFF.